The clone carrying this T cell receptor (beta chain) was recorded many times. As yet, its antigen is unknown. This CDR3 comprises 14 residues. The V end was cut by 0 bases, the J end by 4 bases, with 10 bases between. Germline-derived CDR1 and CDR2 are SGHRS and YFSETQ. Each CDR3 protein is one row after TCRdb ran MiXCR on the RT-PCR reads. The sample includes 400,000 to 650,000 distinct CDR3 sequences, roughly 7.6% of them seen just once. The source of the sample is a study of response to subunit inactivated influenza vaccine. The study's findings and limits: The authors put forward the suggestion that each seasonal influenza vaccination may bring in only a limited number of new T cells.

The chain has TRBV5-1 and TRBJ1-2; weak D call: TRBD1 (6 bases). This specimen consisted of PBMCs from blood, obtained approximately 25 months after vaccination. The TCR originated in a man between 50 and 70 years old who received an inactivated influenza vaccine. CDR3 nucleotide sequence: TGCGCCAGCAGCTTGGAGGACAGCCTCTATGGCTACACCTTC. Encoded protein: CASSLEDSLYGYTF.